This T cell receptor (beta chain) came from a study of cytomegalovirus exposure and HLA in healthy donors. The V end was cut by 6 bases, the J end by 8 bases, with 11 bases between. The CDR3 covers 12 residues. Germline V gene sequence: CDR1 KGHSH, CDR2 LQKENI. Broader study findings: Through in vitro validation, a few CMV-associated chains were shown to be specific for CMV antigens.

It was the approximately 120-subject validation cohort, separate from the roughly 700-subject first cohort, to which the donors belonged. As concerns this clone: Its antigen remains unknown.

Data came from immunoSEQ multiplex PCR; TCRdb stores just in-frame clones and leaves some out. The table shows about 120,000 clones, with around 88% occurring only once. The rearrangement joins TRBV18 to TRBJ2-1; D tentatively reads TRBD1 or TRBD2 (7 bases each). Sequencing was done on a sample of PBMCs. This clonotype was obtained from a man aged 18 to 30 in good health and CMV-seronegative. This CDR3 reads CASSPGGDEQFF. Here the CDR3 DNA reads TGTGCCAGCTCTCCAGGGGGGGATGAGCAGTTCTTC.